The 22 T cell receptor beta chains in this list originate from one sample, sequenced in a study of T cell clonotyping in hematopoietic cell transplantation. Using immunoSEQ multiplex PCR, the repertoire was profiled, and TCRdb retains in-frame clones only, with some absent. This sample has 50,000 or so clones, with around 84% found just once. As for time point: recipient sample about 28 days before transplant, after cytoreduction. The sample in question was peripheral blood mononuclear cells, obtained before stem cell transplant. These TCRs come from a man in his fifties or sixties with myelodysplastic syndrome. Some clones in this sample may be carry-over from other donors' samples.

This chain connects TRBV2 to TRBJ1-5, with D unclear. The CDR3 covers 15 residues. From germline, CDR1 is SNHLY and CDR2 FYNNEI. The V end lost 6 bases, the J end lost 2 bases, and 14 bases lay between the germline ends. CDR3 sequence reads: CASRLTLVGNQPQHF. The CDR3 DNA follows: TGTGCCAGCAGATTGACGCTTGTCGGCAATCAGCCCCAGCATTTT.

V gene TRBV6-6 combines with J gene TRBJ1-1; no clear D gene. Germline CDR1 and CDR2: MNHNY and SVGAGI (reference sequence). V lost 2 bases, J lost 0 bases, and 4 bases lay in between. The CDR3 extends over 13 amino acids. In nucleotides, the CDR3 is TGTGCCAGCAGTTACCCCCTGAACACTGAAGCTTTCTTT. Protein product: CASSYPLNTEAFF.

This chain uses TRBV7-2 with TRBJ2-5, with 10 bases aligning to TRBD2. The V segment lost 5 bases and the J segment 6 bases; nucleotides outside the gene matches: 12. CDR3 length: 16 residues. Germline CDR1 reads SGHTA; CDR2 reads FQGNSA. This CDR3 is CASSASSGGLMKTQYF. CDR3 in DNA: TGTGCCAGCAGCGCATCTAGCGGGGGCCTTATGAAGACCCAGTACTTC.

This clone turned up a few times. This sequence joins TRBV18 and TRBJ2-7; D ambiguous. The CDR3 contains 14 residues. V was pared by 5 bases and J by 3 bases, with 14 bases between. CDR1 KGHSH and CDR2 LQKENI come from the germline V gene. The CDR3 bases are TGTGCCAGCTCAGAAATGACGGACGTCTACGAGCAGTACTTC. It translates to CASSEMTDVYEQYF.

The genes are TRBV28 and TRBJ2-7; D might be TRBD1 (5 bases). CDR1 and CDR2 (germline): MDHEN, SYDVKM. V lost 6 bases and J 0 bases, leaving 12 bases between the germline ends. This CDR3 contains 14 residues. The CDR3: CASRRQGSSYEQYF. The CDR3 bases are TGTGCCAGCAGGAGGCAGGGTAGCTCCTACGAGCAGTACTTC. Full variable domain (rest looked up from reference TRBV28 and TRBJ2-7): DVKVTQSSRYLVKRTGEKVFLECVQDMDHENMFWYRQDPGLGLRLIYFSYDVKMKEKGDIPEGYSVSREKKERFSLILESASTNQTSMYLCASRRQGSSYEQYFGPGTRLTVT.

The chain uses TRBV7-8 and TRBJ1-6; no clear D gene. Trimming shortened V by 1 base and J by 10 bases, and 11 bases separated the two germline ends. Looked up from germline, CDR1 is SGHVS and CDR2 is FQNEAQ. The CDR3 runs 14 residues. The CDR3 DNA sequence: TGTGCCAGCAGCTTAGATGGAGTGAGCTCACCCCTCCACTTT. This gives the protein CASSLDGVSSPLHF.

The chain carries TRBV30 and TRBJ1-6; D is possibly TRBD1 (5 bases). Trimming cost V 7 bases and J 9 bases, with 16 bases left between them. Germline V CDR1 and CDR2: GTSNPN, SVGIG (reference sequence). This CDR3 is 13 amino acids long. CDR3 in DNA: TGTGCCTTCTCGTCGGGGGTGGGTTCACCCCTCCACTTT. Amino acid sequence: CAFSSGVGSPLHF.

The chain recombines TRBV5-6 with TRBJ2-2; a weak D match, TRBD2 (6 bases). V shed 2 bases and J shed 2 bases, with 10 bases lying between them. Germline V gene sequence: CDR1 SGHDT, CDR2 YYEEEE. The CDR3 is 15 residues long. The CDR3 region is CASSFGGVNTGELFF. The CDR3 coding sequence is TGTGCCAGCAGCTTTGGAGGGGTCAACACCGGGGAGCTGTTTTTT. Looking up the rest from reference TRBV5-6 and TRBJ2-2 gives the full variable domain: DAGVTQSPTHLIKTRGQQVTLRCSPKSGHDTVSWYQQALGQGPQFIFQYYEEEERQRGNFPDRFSGHQFPNYSSELNVNALLLGDSALYLCASSFGGVNTGELFFGEGSRLTVL.

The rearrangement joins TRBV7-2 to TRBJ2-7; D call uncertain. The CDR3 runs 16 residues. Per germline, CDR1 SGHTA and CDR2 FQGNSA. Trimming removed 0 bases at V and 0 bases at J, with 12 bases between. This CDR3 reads CASSLAAAYRSYEQYF. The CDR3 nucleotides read TGTGCCAGCAGCTTAGCGGCAGCGTATCGCTCCTACGAGCAGTACTTC.

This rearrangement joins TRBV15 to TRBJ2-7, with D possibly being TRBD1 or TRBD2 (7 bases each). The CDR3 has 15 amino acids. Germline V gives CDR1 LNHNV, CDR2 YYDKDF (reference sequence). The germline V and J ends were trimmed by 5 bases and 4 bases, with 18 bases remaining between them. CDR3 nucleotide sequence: TGTGCCACCAGCTTAGAGCGGGACAGAACATACGAGCAGTACTTC. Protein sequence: CATSLERDRTYEQYF.

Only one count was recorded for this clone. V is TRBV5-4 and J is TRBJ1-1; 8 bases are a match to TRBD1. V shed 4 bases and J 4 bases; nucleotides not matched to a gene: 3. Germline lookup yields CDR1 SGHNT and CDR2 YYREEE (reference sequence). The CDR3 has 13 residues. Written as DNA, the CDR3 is TGTGCCAGCAGCCATACAGGGGGCACTGAAGCTTTCTTT. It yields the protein CASSHTGGTEAFF.

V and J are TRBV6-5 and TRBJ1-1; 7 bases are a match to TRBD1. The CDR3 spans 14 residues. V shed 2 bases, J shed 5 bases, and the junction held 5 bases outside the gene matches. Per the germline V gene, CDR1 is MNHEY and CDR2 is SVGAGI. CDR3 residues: CASSYAQGGTEAFF. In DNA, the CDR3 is TGTGCCAGCAGTTACGCCCAGGGGGGAACTGAAGCTTTCTTT.

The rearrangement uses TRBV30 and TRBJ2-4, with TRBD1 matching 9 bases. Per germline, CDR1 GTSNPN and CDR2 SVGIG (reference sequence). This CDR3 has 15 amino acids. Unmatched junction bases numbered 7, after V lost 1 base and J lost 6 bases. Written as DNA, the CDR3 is TGTGCCTGGAGTGGACCGACAGGGGGAAGAAACATTCAGTACTTC. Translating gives CAWSGPTGGRNIQYF.

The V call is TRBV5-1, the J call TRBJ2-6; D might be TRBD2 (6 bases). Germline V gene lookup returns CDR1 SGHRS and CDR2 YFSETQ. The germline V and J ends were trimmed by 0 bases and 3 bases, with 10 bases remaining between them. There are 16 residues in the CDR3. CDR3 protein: CASSLAGGGGANVLTF. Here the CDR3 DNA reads TGCGCCAGCAGCTTGGCCGGGGGTGGTGGGGCCAACGTCCTGACTTTC.

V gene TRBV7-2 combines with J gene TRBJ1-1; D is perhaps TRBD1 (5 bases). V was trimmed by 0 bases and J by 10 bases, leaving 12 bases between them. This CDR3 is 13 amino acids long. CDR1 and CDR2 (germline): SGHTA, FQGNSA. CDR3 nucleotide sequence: TGTGCCAGCAGCTTAGCGCAGGGATTGGGAGCTTTCTTT. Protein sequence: CASSLAQGLGAFF.

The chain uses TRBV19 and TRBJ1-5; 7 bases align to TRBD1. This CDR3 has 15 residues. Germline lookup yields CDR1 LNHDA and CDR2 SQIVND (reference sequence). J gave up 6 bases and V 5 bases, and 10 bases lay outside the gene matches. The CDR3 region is CASSEGGAGGQPQHF. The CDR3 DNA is TGTGCCAGTAGTGAAGGGGGCGCGGGGGGTCAGCCCCAGCATTTT.

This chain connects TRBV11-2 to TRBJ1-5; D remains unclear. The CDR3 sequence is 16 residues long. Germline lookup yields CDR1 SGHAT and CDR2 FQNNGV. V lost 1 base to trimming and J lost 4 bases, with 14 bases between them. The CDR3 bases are TGTGCCAGCAGCTTAGTCGGGCAGGTTCATAATCAGCCCCAGCATTTT. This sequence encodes CASSLVGQVHNQPQHF.

CDR3 amino acids: CASSVEEWTGELFF. The CDR3 DNA follows: TGTGCCAGCAGCGTAGAGGAATGGACCGGGGAGCTGTTTTTT. The chain is built from TRBV9 and TRBJ2-2; D remains ambiguous. This CDR3 is built from 14 residues. The germline V gene has CDR1 SGDLS and CDR2 YYNGEE. V shed 0 bases and J shed 5 bases, with 8 bases lying between them.

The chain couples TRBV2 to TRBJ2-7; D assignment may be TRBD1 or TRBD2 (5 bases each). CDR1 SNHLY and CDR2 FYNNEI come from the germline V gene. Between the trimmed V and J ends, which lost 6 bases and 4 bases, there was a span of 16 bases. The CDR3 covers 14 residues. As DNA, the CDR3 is TGTGCCAGCAGCGTCGCCGGGACCACGTACGAGCAGTACTTC. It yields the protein CASSVAGTTYEQYF.

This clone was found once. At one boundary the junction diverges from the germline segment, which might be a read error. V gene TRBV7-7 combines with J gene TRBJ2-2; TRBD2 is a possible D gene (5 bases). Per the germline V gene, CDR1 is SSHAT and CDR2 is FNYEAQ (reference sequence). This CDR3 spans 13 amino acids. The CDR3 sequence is CASSSGWTGELFF. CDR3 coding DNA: TGTGCTAGCAGCTCGGGGTGGACCGGGGAGCTGTTTTTT.

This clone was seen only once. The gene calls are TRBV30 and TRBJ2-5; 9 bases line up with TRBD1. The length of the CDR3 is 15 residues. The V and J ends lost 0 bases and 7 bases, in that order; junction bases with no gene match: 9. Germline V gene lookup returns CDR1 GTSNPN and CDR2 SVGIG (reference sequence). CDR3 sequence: CAWSVLGTGKATQYF. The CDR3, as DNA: TGTGCCTGGAGTGTACTCGGGACAGGGAAGGCGACCCAGTACTTC.

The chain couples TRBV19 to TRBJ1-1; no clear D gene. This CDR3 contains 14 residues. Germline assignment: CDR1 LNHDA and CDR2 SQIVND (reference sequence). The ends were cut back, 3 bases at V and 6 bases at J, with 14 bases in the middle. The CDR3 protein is CASSIGRGRAEAFF. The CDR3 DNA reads TGTGCCAGTAGTATTGGGCGAGGTCGCGCTGAAGCTTTCTTT. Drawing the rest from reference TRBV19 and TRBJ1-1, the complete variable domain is DGGITQSPKYLFRKEGQNVTLSCEQNLNHDAMYWYRQDPGQGLRLIYYSQIVNDFQKGDIAEGYSVSREKKESFPLTVTSAQKNPTAFYLCASSIGRGRAEAFFGQGTRLTVV.